This T cell receptor (beta chain) was captured by sequencing in a study of blood T cells in healthy people across ages. In the case of this clonotype: Its antigen is unknown.

Through a sample-barcoded 5' primer and a J-beta primer mix, a second PCR was run for roughly 6 to 12 cycles. All cDNA molecules were each tagged by a template-switch adaptor with 12 random nucleotides. TCRdb ran MiXCR on the 5' RACE reads and lists one entry per CDR3 protein. Here the sample spans some 1,000,000 distinct CDR3 sequences, 25% being singletons. General study points: A strong correlation was found between TCR beta diversity and the percentage of naive T cells.

Germline assignment: CDR1 SGHTA and CDR2 FQGNSA. The CDR3 runs 12 residues. Deletions cut 5 bases from V and 16 bases from J, with 15 bases between. Peripheral blood samples of around 9.3 milliliters were drawn from each donor. The sample was also linked to a second study, of T cells of mothers and their children.

The source of this sequence is a girl aged 2 to 10 in good health. Sequencing was carried out using blood. The chain uses TRBV7-2 and TRBJ1-6; a weak D match, TRBD1 (5 bases). The CDR3 sequence is CASSPPGPQLHF. CDR3 in DNA: TGTGCCAGCAGCCCGCCGGGGCCGCAACTCCACTTT.